This T cell receptor (beta chain) is from a study of blood T cell repertoires in COVID-19 (dated by TCRdb to 2020 to 2021). Looking at the study overall: Collaborator samples came from the United States, Italy and Spain and covered acute and convalescent phases of COVID-19. The material from the prospective study consisted of cDNA or gDNA derived from T cells, B-cell-depleted T cells, or PBMCs. Subjects who had been exposed to COVID-19, were actively infected with it, or had recovered from it provided the deeply sampled blood TCRbeta repertoires that made up the dataset. The repertoires were released in a freely available public database intended as a resource for research on the immune response to SARS-CoV-2. The samples were drawn from the first 160 participants of the ongoing ImmuneRACE study and from some 1,300 subjects provided by 6 global collaborators. The sample metadata nearly always contained a de-identified subject ID, COVID-19 status, age in years and sex. Where available, HLA class I and class II types were taken from metadata supplied by the sample provider and were not determined by assay-based typing.

As to this clone: What antigen it recognizes has not been identified. No base quality values were provided; no much bigger clone lies one nucleotide off. Distinct nucleotide sequences in the sample also encode this CDR3.

Study-level results and caveats: Clinical and demographic metadata were provided uncurated, with the amount varying by source and participant.

Samples from volunteer blood donors who had recovered from COVID-19 were contributed by a second Seattle source. Collaborating institutions collected whole blood in K2EDTA tubes following their own protocols. For TCRbeta analysis, collaborators shipped samples in one of three forms: frozen whole blood, isolated PBMCs, or DNA extracted from either of those sample types. The junction shows trimming of 4 bases on V and 10 bases on J, and the gene matches do not reach 3 bases of it. CDR1 and CDR2 are drawn from the germline V gene: SGHTA, FQGNSA. From the cysteine through the phenylalanine, the CDR3 covers 14 amino acids. The CDR3 DNA has 42 bases and is translated from base 1. TCRbeta CDR3 regions were amplified from genomic DNA by means of the immunoSEQ Assay, a bias-controlled multiplex PCR. The published analysis was carried out like this. The number of nucleated cells in each sample was estimated by amplification of reference gene primers within the assay. To quantify the absolute abundance of each unique TCRbeta CDR3 rearrangement, sequence reads were collapsed and filtered. For each sample, productive Simpson clonality was calculated as the square root of Simpson's diversity index over productive rearrangements. TCRdb holds this immuneACCESS table with in-frame rearrangements only. Some clones are missing; in checked studies, unresolved V genes explain under half, and the rest has no known cause. That table furnishes V, J and clone size, whereas the DNA furnished D and trimming. This sample lists around 300,000 clones; under 90% were detected once. The ten largest clonotypes hold over 9% of the sample.

The sample comprised peripheral blood. The TCR was taken from a woman in her fifties or sixties who had recovered from COVID-19. The chain employs TRBV7-2 and TRBJ2-1, with 14 central nucleotides matching TRBD2. The nucleotide sequence is given as TGTGCCAGCAGCTCGGGACTAGCGGGGGTCGAGCAGTTCTTC. It specifies CASSSGLAGVEQFF.